The clone carrying this T cell receptor beta chain has ten or more counts. These data originate in a study of T cells in Graves' hyperthyroidism and ophthalmopathy. Amplified TCR beta CDR3 regions came from RNA transcripts. TCR CDR3 underwent first-round RT-PCR with the HTBI primer set. A single record per CDR3 protein comes from TCRdb applying MiXCR to the multiplex PCR reads. Of roughly 580,000 distinct CDR3 sequences listed, over 11% are singletons. With V trimmed by 2 bases and J by 5 bases, 7 bases remained unmatched. The CDR3 sequence is 15 residues long. Per germline, CDR1 SGHTA and CDR2 FQGNSA. Diagnosing involved the use of clinical symptoms, serum thyroxine and TRAb, thyroid ultrasound and orbital computed tomography.

The chain has TRBV7-2 and TRBJ1-1; TRBD1 aligns across 8 bases. The source material was blood. The TCR was taken from a woman aged 25 to 39 with Graves' hyperthyroidism that later progressed to Graves' ophthalmopathy. CDR3 sequence reads: CASSLQGAAGTEAFF. The CDR3 nucleotides are TGTGCCAGCAGCTTACAGGGGGCGGCAGGGACTGAAGCTTTCTTT. Combining the CDR3 with reference TRBV7-2 and TRBJ1-1 gives the whole variable domain GAGVSQSPSNKVTEKGKDVELRCDPISGHTALYWYRQSLGQGLEFLIYFQGNSAPDKSGLPSDRFSAERTGGSVSTLTIQRTQQEDSAVYLCASSLQGAAGTEAFFGQGTRLTVV.